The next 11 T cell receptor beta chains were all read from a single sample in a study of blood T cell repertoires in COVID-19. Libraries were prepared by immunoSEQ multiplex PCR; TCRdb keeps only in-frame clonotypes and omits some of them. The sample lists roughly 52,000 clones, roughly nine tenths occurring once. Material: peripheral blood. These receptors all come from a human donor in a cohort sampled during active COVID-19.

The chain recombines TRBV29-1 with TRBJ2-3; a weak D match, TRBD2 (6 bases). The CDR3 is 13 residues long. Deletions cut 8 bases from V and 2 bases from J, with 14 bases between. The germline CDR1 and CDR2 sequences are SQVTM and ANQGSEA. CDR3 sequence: CSSKTRHTDTQYF. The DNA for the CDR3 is TGCAGCTCTAAGACTAGACACACAGATACGCAGTATTTT.

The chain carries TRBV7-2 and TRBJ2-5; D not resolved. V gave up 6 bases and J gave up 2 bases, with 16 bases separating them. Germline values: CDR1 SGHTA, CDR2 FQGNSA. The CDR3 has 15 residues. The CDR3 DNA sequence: TGTGCCAGCAGGTTGGGCCCATACTCGCAAGAGACCCAGTACTTC. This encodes CASRLGPYSQETQYF.

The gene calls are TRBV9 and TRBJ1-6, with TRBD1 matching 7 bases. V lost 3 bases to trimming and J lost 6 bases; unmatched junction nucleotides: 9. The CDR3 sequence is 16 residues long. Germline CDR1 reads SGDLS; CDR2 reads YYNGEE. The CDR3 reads CASSAQTGLPNSPLHF. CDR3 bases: TGTGCCAGCAGCGCCCAGACAGGGTTGCCTAATTCACCCCTCCACTTT.

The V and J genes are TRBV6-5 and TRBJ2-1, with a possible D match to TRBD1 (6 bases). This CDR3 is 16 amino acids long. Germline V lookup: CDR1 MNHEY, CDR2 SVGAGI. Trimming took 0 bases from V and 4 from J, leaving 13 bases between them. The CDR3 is CASSYSPGHLYNEQFF. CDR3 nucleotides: TGTGCCAGCAGTTACTCTCCGGGACACCTTTACAATGAGCAGTTCTTC.

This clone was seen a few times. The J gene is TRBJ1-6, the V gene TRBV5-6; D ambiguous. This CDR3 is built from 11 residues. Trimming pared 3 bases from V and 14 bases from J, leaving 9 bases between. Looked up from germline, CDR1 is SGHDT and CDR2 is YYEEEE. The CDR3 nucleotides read TGTGCCAGCAGCTCCGGTTCCACCCTCCACTTT. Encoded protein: CASSSGSTLHF.

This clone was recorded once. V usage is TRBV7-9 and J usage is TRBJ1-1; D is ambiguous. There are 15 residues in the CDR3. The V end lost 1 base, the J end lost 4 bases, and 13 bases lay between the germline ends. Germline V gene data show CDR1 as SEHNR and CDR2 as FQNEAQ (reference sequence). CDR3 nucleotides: TGTGCCAGCAGCTTAGGAGGGCCCCTGAGCACTGAAGCTTTCTTT. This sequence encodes CASSLGGPLSTEAFF.

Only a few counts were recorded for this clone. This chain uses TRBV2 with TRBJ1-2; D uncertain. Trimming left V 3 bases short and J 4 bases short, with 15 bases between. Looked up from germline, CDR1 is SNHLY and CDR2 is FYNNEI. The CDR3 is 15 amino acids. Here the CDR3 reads CASSDGKSLGYGYTF. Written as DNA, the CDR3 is TGTGCCAGCAGTGACGGGAAGTCACTAGGCTATGGCTACACCTTC.

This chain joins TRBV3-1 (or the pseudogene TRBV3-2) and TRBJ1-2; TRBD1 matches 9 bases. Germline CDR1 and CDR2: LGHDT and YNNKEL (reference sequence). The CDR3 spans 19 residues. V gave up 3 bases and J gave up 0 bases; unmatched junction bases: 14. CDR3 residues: CASSQEPGTGYNANYGYTF. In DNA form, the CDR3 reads TGTGCCAGCAGCCAGGAGCCCGGGACAGGGTATAACGCTAACTATGGCTACACCTTC.

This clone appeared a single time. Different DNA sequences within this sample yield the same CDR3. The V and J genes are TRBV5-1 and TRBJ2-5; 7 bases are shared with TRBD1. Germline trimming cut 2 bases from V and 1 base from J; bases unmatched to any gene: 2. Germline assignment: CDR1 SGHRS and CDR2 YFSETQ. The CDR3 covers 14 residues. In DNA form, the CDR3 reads TGCGCCAGCAGCTTCGACAGGGTCCAAGAGACCCAGTACTTC. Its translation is CASSFDRVQETQYF.

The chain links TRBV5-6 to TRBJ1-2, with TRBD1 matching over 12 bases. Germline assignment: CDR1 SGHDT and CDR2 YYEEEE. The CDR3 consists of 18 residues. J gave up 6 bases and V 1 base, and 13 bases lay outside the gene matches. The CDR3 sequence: CASSLLGQGAEGRHGYTF. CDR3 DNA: TGTGCCAGCAGCTTGTTGGGACAGGGGGCTGAGGGCAGACATGGCTACACCTTC. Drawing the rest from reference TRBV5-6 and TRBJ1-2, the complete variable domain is DAGVTQSPTHLIKTRGQQVTLRCSPKSGHDTVSWYQQALGQGPQFIFQYYEEEERQRGNFPDRFSGHQFPNYSSELNVNALLLGDSALYLCASSLLGQGAEGRHGYTFGSGTRLTVV.

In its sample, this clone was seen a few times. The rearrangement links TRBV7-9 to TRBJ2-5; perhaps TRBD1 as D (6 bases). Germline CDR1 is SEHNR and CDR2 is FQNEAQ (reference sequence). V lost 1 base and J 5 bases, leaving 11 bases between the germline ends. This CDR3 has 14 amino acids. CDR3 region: CASSLVGAGETQYF. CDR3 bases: TGTGCCAGCAGCTTAGTGGGGGCAGGGGAGACCCAGTACTTC. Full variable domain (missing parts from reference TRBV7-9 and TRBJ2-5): DTGVSQNPRHKITKRGQNVTFRCDPISEHNRLYWYRQTLGQGPEFLTYFQNEAQLEKSRLLSDRFSAERPKGSFSTLEIQRTEQGDSAMYLCASSLVGAGETQYFGPGTRLLVL.